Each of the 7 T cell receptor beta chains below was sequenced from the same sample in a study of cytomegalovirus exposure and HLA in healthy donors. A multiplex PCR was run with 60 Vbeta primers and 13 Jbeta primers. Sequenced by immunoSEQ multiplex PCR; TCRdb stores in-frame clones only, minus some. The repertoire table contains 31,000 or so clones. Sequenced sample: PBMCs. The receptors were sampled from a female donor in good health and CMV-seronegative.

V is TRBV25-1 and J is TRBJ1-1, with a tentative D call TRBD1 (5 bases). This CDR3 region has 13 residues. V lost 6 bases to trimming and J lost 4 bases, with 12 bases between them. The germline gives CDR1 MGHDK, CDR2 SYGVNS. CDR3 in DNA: TGTGCCAGCAGCGTGGGGCTGGGCACTGAAGCTTTCTTT. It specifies CASSVGLGTEAFF.

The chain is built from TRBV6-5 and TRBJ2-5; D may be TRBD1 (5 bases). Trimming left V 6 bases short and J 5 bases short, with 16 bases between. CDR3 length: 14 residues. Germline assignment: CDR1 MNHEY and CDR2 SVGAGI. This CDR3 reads CASSPFKGLETQYF. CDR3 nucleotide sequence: TGTGCCAGCAGCCCGTTCAAGGGGTTGGAGACCCAGTACTTC.

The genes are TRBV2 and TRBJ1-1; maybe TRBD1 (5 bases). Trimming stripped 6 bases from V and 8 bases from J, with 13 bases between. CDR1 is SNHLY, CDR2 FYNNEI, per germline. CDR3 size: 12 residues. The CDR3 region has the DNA TGTGCCAGCAGAATCGGGGGTACAGAAGCTTTCTTT. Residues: CASRIGGTEAFF.

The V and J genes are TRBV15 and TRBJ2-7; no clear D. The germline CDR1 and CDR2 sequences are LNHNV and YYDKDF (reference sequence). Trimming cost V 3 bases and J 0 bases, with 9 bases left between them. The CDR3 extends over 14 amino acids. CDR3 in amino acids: CATSSLRSSYEQYF. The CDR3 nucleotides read TGTGCCACCAGCAGTCTTAGGAGCTCCTACGAGCAGTACTTC.

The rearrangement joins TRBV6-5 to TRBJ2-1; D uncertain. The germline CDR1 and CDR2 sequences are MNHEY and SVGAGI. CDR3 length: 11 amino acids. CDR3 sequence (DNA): TGTGCTTCGCGACTTGACAATGAGCAGTTCTTC. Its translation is CASRLDNEQFF.

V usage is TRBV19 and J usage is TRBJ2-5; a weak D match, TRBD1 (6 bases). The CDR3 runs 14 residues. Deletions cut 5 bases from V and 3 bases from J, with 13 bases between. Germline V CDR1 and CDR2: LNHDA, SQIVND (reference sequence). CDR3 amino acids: CASSLRDKKETQYF. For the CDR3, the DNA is TGTGCCAGTAGTTTACGGGACAAAAAAGAGACCCAGTACTTC. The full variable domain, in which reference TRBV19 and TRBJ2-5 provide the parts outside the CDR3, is DGGITQSPKYLFRKEGQNVTLSCEQNLNHDAMYWYRQDPGQGLRLIYYSQIVNDFQKGDIAEGYSVSREKKESFPLTVTSAQKNPTAFYLCASSLRDKKETQYFGPGTRLLVL.

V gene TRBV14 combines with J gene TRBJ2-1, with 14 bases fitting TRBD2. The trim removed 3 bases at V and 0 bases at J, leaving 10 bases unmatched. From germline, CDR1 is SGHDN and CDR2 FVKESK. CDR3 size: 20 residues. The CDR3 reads CASSQAGTSGGLNSYNEQFF. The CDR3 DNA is TGTGCCAGCAGCCAGGCCGGGACTAGCGGGGGACTTAACTCCTACAATGAGCAGTTCTTC.